The 21 T cell receptor beta chains listed next were all sequenced from one sample in a study of blood T cell repertoires in COVID-19. The repertoire was sequenced with immunoSEQ multiplex PCR; TCRdb's copy has only in-frame clones and lacks some. The sample includes approximately 65,000 clones, 89% of them seen just once. The sample consisted of peripheral blood. These receptors were taken from a woman aged 50 to 60 with active COVID-19.

The genes are TRBV18 and TRBJ2-7; 7 bases fit TRBD1. The CDR3 covers 17 residues. The J segment lost 0 bases and the V segment lost 3 bases, leaving 11 bases of the junction unmatched. The germline V gene has CDR1 KGHSH and CDR2 LQKENI. In DNA form, the CDR3 reads TGTGCCAGCTCACCGCAGACTCCCGGGACAGTCTCCTACGAGCAGTACTTC. This codes for CASSPQTPGTVSYEQYF.

V usage is TRBV5-1 and J usage is TRBJ2-1; possible D gene TRBD1, 6 bases. Trimming stripped 3 bases from V and 5 bases from J, with 15 bases between. CDR1 is SGHRS, CDR2 YFSETQ, per germline. This CDR3 spans 15 amino acids. CDR3 protein: CASSSRGRANNEQFF. CDR3 in DNA: TGCGCCAGCAGCTCCAGGGGCCGAGCTAACAATGAGCAGTTCTTC.

This clone has a single count. The chain employs TRBV7-6 and TRBJ2-1, with TRBD2 matching 11 bases. The length of the CDR3 is 16 residues. The V segment lost 3 bases and the J segment 7 bases; nucleotides outside the gene matches: 8. Germline assignment: CDR1 SGHVS and CDR2 FNYEAQ. CDR3 bases: TGTGCCAGCAGCTTGTTTACTAGCGGGGGTCGGAATGAGCAGTTCTTC. The encoded protein is CASSLFTSGGRNEQFF.

The chain is built from TRBV3-1 (or the pseudogene TRBV3-2) and TRBJ2-1, with D possibly matching TRBD2 (6 bases). The germline CDR1 and CDR2 sequences are LGHDT and YNNKEL (reference sequence). Trimming pared 6 bases from V and 3 bases from J, leaving 27 bases between. The CDR3 has 19 residues. CDR3 sequence: CASSRNRTGTSMNYNEQFF. In nucleotides, the CDR3 is TGTGCCAGCAGTCGGAATAGGACGGGAACTAGCATGAACTACAATGAGCAGTTCTTC.

The V gene is TRBV4-1, the J gene TRBJ1-2; D unclear. This CDR3 has 12 amino acids. Germline V gene sequence: CDR1 MGHRA, CDR2 YSYEKL. The V and J ends lost 4 bases and 6 bases respectively, with 9 bases between them. CDR3 protein: CASSRRGDGYTF. Here the CDR3 DNA reads TGCGCCAGCAGCCGCCGGGGAGATGGCTACACCTTC.

The V and J genes are TRBV6-5 and TRBJ1-1; 8 positions agree with TRBD1. The CDR3 runs to 14 residues. V lost 6 bases and J lost 3; bases outside the gene matches: 6. The germline CDR1 and CDR2 sequences are MNHEY and SVGAGI. The CDR3 region is CASRRQGADTEAFF. CDR3 coding DNA: TGTGCCAGCAGACGTCAGGGGGCTGACACTGAAGCTTTCTTT.

The rearrangement uses TRBV6-5 and TRBJ2-7; TRBD2 is a possible D gene (6 bases). V was cut by 6 bases and J by 0 bases, with 12 bases left in between. Germline-derived CDR1 and CDR2 are MNHEY and SVGAGI. This CDR3 contains 14 residues. The CDR3 region has the DNA TGTGCCAGCAGAGGACCGGGAGTCTCCTACGAGCAGTACTTC. This encodes CASRGPGVSYEQYF.

This rearrangement joins TRBV5-4 to TRBJ2-7; 10 bases fit TRBD1. The CDR3 is 15 amino acids. V shed 1 base, J shed 6 bases, and the junction held 7 bases outside the gene matches. Germline values: CDR1 SGHNT, CDR2 YYREEE (reference sequence). CDR3 region: CASSLPGQGRVEQYF. In DNA, the CDR3 is TGTGCCAGCAGCTTGCCGGGACAGGGGAGAGTCGAGCAGTACTTC. The full variable domain, its missing parts supplied by reference TRBV5-4 and TRBJ2-7, is ETGVTQSPTHLIKTRGQQVTLRCSSQSGHNTVSWYQQALGQGPQFIFQYYREEENGRGNFPPRFSGLQFPNYSSELNVNALELDDSALYLCASSLPGQGRVEQYFGPGTRLTVT.

This clone was counted a single time. As DNA, the CDR3 is TGTGCCAGCAGTGACCCCGGGACAGAGGCCACCACAGATACGCAGTATTTT. It yields the protein CASSDPGTEATTDTQYF. The chain recombines TRBV25-1 with TRBJ2-3, with 7 positions matching TRBD1. Germline CDR1 and CDR2: MGHDK and SYGVNS. The CDR3 extends over 17 amino acids. Trimming at V came to 3 bases and at J to 2 bases, leaving 11 bases not matched to a gene.

The chain links TRBV27 to TRBJ2-6; perhaps TRBD2 as D (6 bases). Germline lookup yields CDR1 MNHEY and CDR2 SMNVEV (reference sequence). Trimming stripped 8 bases from V and 2 bases from J, with 10 bases between. The CDR3 extends over 14 amino acids. DNA for the CDR3: TGTGCCAGCGTCGGAGGGGCTGGGGCCAACGTCCTGACTTTC. It specifies CASVGGAGANVLTF.

The gene calls are TRBV10-3 and TRBJ2-1, with 8 bases fitting TRBD2. The CDR3 covers 15 residues. The germline gives CDR1 ENHRY, CDR2 SYGVKD. V dropped 4 bases and J dropped 4; count of bases not matched to a gene: 6. The CDR3 sequence is CAISGGGTSYNEQFF. The CDR3 bases are TGTGCCATCAGTGGAGGCGGGACTAGTTACAATGAGCAGTTCTTC.

This chain links TRBV3-1 (or the pseudogene TRBV3-2) with TRBJ1-3; the D is unclear. CDR3 length: 12 amino acids. Trimming removed 1 base from V and 7 bases from J, with 5 bases in between. Germline loops: CDR1 LGHDT, CDR2 YNNKEL (reference sequence). Written as DNA, the CDR3 is TGTGCCAGCAGCCAAGGCAGTAACACCATATATTTT. Translation: CASSQGSNTIYF.

This clone occurred a few times. The chain couples TRBV7-8 to TRBJ1-6; a weak D match, TRBD1 (6 bases). Trimming shortened V by 4 bases and J by 0 bases, and 7 bases separated the two germline ends. The CDR3 contains 15 residues. CDR1 is SGHVS, CDR2 FQNEAQ, per germline. The CDR3 here is CASSSDSSYNSPLHF. CDR3 nucleotide sequence: TGTGCCAGCAGCTCGGACAGCTCCTATAATTCACCCCTCCACTTT.

The rearrangement uses TRBV6-2 or TRBV6-3 and TRBJ2-3, with TRBD2 matching 7 bases. CDR3 length: 15 amino acids. Germline values: CDR1 MNHEY, CDR2 SVGEGT. V was pared by 3 bases and J by 1 base, with 4 bases of the junction left unmatched. The CDR3 DNA reads as TGTGCCAGCAGTTATAATCTAGCGGGCACAGATACGCAGTATTTT. Amino acid sequence: CASSYNLAGTDTQYF.

This sequence joins TRBV7-6 and TRBJ1-3; 8 nucleotides line up with TRBD1. The CDR3 length is 15 residues. The germline CDR1 and CDR2 sequences are SGHVS and FNYEAQ. The V gene end was trimmed by 3 bases and the J gene end by 5 bases; junction bases not matched to a gene: 6. Written as DNA, the CDR3 is TGTGCCAGCAGCTTGGGGACAGGATCGAGAAACACCATATATTTT. It yields the protein CASSLGTGSRNTIYF.

The chain combines TRBV9 with TRBJ2-1, with D possibly TRBD2 on 5 matching bases. Germline V gene data show CDR1 as SGDLS and CDR2 as YYNGEE. V lost 2 bases and J 8 bases, leaving 20 bases between the germline ends. The CDR3 spans 16 residues. The CDR3, as DNA: TGTGCCAGCAGCGTTTCGGGGTCGTATCGGATTTATGAGCAGTTCTTC. It yields the protein CASSVSGSYRIYEQFF. Full variable domain (rest looked up from reference TRBV9 and TRBJ2-1): DSGVTQTPKHLITATGQRVTLRCSPRSGDLSVYWYQQSLDQGLQFLIQYYNGEERAKGNILERFSAQQFPDLHSELNLSSLELGDSALYFCASSVSGSYRIYEQFFGPGTRLTVL.

V gene TRBV9 combines with J gene TRBJ1-1, with unresolved D. There are 14 residues in the CDR3. Germline CDR1 and CDR2: SGDLS and YYNGEE. Trimming took 0 bases from V and 4 from J, leaving 10 bases between them. The CDR3 sequence is CASSVDAGSTEAFF. The CDR3 DNA sequence: TGTGCCAGCAGCGTAGACGCCGGGAGCACTGAAGCTTTCTTT.

This rearrangement joins TRBV3-1 (or the pseudogene TRBV3-2) to TRBJ1-1; D remains unclear. V lost 3 bases to trimming and J lost 6 bases, with 11 bases between them. The length of the CDR3 is 13 residues. The germline gives CDR1 LGHDT, CDR2 YNNKEL (reference sequence). The CDR3 nucleotides read TGTGCCAGCAGCCAGGACCTCGGGGCTGAAGCTTTCTTT. Amino acids: CASSQDLGAEAFF.

V gene TRBV5-4 combines with J gene TRBJ2-6; a weak D match, TRBD1 (6 bases). CDR1 and CDR2 from the germline V gene are SGHNT and YYREEE (reference sequence). Trimming took off 3 bases at V and 0 bases at J, with 13 bases between the two ends. This CDR3 is built from 17 residues. The CDR3 region has the DNA TGTGCCAGCAGCTGGGTCACAGGGCACTCTGGGGCCAACGTCCTGACTTTC. Its protein is CASSWVTGHSGANVLTF.

The CDR3 DNA reads as TGTGCCAGCAGCTCGGTGACAGGGTACACTGAAGCTTTCTTT. It codes for CASSSVTGYTEAFF. The chain is built from TRBV27 and TRBJ1-1; TRBD1 matches 7 bases. The CDR3 spans 14 residues. V gave up 6 bases and J gave up 3 bases; unmatched junction bases: 7. Germline CDR1 MNHEY, CDR2 SMNVEV (reference sequence).

This rearrangement joins TRBV5-1 to TRBJ1-4; 11 positions match TRBD1. Germline loops: CDR1 SGHRS, CDR2 YFSETQ. Trimming took 1 base from V and 7 from J; bases not matched to a gene: 6. The length of the CDR3 is 16 residues. This CDR3 reads CASSLTPGTGGEKLFF. The CDR3 DNA is TGCGCCAGCAGCTTGACCCCCGGGACAGGGGGTGAAAAACTGTTTTTT.